One and the same sample provided the 20 T cell receptor beta chains below, sequenced in a study of cytomegalovirus exposure and HLA in healthy donors. It was with 60 Vbeta and 13 Jbeta primers that the PCR ran. TCRdb's copy holds only in-frame clones and misses some; the assay was immunoSEQ multiplex PCR. Of around 180,000 clones listed, around 80% were seen once; the top ten hold 0.69%. Sequencing was done on a sample of PBMCs. The receptors were gathered from a middle-aged woman in good health and CMV-seronegative.

This chain connects TRBV5-1 to TRBJ2-7, with 9 bases that match TRBD2. Germline lookup yields CDR1 SGHRS and CDR2 YFSETQ. V trimming: 7 bases; J trimming: 6 bases; junction bases outside the gene matches: 11. CDR3 length: 14 amino acids. DNA for the CDR3: TGCGCCAGCGCCCGGAGCGGGGGGTTTGGCGAGCAGTACTTC. It codes for CASARSGGFGEQYF. The full variable domain, in which reference TRBV5-1 and TRBJ2-7 provide the parts outside the CDR3, is KAGVTQTPRYLIKTRGQQVTLSCSPISGHRSVSWYQQTPGQGLQFLFEYFSETQRNKGNFPGRFSGRQFSNSRSEMNVSTLELGDSALYLCASARSGGFGEQYFGPGTRLTVT.

This clone has just one count. V usage is TRBV15 and J usage is TRBJ2-5; TRBD2 matches 8 bases. The CDR3 extends over 14 amino acids. The germline V gene encodes CDR1 LNHNV and CDR2 YYDKDF (reference sequence). V shed 7 bases and J 1 base; nucleotides not matched to a gene: 5. DNA for the CDR3: TGTGCCACCAACGGGGGGACTAGCCAAGAGACCCAGTACTTC. This sequence encodes CATNGGTSQETQYF.

The chain couples TRBV5-1 to TRBJ2-2; D unclear. With 0 bases removed from V and 4 bases from J, the gap between germline ends came to 10 bases. CDR3 length: 15 amino acids. Germline assignment: CDR1 SGHRS and CDR2 YFSETQ. In nucleotides, the CDR3 is TGCGCCAGCAGCTTGGACGGTTATACCACCGGGGAGCTGTTTTTT. Amino acid sequence: CASSLDGYTTGELFF.

This clone showed up just a few times. The rearrangement joins TRBV6-5 to TRBJ2-7; D ambiguous. Germline loops: CDR1 MNHEY, CDR2 SVGAGI. V lost 2 bases, J lost 7 bases, and 6 bases lay in between. The CDR3 covers 11 residues. The CDR3 sequence is CASSYGQEQYF. CDR3 in DNA: TGTGCCAGCAGTTACGGGCAAGAGCAGTACTTC.

This chain links TRBV19 with TRBJ2-7; TRBD1 matches 8 bases. The CDR3 runs to 13 residues. CDR1 and CDR2 from the germline V gene are LNHDA and SQIVND (reference sequence). V dropped 5 bases and J dropped 6; count of bases not matched to a gene: 6. The CDR3 coding sequence is TGTGCCAGTAGTTCTCGGGACAGGAGCGAGCAGTACTTC. Translating gives CASSSRDRSEQYF.

The chain combines TRBV4-3 with TRBJ2-2; TRBD2 is a possible D gene (5 bases). The CDR3 covers 16 residues. Trimming left V 4 bases short and J 4 bases short, with 16 bases between. The germline V gene has CDR1 LGHNA and CDR2 YSLEER. This CDR3 is CASSPRSRAGTGELFF. CDR3 nucleotide sequence: TGCGCCAGCAGCCCAAGATCCCGGGCGGGCACCGGGGAGCTGTTTTTT.

This chain joins TRBV19 and TRBJ1-1, with D hard to call. Germline assignment: CDR1 LNHDA and CDR2 SQIVND (reference sequence). This CDR3 is 14 amino acids long. Between the trimmed V and J ends, which lost 4 bases and 12 bases, there was a span of 21 bases. CDR3 sequence reads: CASSSGGLAGMSFF. The CDR3 DNA reads TGTGCCAGTAGTAGTGGAGGGCTGGCGGGTATGTCTTTCTTT.

The chain carries TRBV30 and TRBJ1-2; 7 nucleotides align to TRBD1. The ends lost 5 bases at V and 7 bases at J; junction bases unmatched: 10. This CDR3 is 13 amino acids long. CDR1 GTSNPN and CDR2 SVGIG come from the germline V gene (reference sequence). This CDR3 reads CAWDPTGTRGYTF. The CDR3, as DNA: TGTGCCTGGGACCCGACAGGGACCCGTGGCTACACCTTC.

CDR3 sequence (DNA): TGTGCCAGTACCAAAACAACAGGTAGCTCTGGAAACACCATATATTTT. It encodes CASTKTTGSSGNTIYF. The rearrangement joins TRBV19 to TRBJ1-3, with D perhaps TRBD1 (5 bases). CDR1 is LNHDA and CDR2 is SQIVND in the germline V gene (reference sequence). The germline V and J ends were trimmed by 7 bases and 0 bases, with 16 bases remaining between them. The CDR3 is 16 residues long.

The V and J genes are TRBV19 and TRBJ1-5, with TRBD1 identical over 9 bases. Germline lookup yields CDR1 LNHDA and CDR2 SQIVND (reference sequence). The CDR3 has 15 amino acids. After removal of 6 bases from V and 0 bases from J, the junction contained 3 bases not matched to a gene. CDR3 sequence: CASRTGGNSNQPQHF. DNA of the CDR3: TGTGCCAGTAGGACAGGGGGAAATAGCAATCAGCCCCAGCATTTT.

The chain is built from TRBV12-5 and TRBJ1-1; 8 bases match TRBD1. Germline V gene lookup returns CDR1 LGHNT and CDR2 FRNRAP. After removal of 6 bases from V and 5 bases from J, the junction contained 5 bases not matched to a gene. CDR3 length: 13 amino acids. As DNA, the CDR3 is TGTGCTAGTGGGCGGACAGGGCAAACTGAAGCTTTCTTT. This gives the protein CASGRTGQTEAFF.

The CDR3 DNA reads TGTGCCAGCACCTACAGCCTAGGGGGAAGCACAGATACGCAGTATTTT. Translation: CASTYSLGGSTDTQYF. The chain couples TRBV7-9 to TRBJ2-3, with D possibly matching TRBD1 (6 bases). The CDR3 consists of 16 residues. Germline values: CDR1 SEHNR, CDR2 FQNEAQ (reference sequence). V shed 7 bases and J shed 0 bases, with 17 bases lying between them.

The chain carries TRBV18 and TRBJ1-1; D gene uncertain. Germline-derived CDR1 and CDR2 are KGHSH and LQKENI. With 6 bases removed from V and 2 bases from J, the gap between germline ends came to 10 bases. CDR3 length: 13 amino acids. CDR3 bases: TGTGCCAGCTCGCCATCAGGAAACACTGAAGCTTTCTTT. It yields the protein CASSPSGNTEAFF.

This chain connects TRBV5-4 to TRBJ1-2; D may be TRBD1 (6 bases). The CDR3 contains 13 residues. In germline, CDR1 is SGHNT, CDR2 YYREEE (reference sequence). The V end was cut by 6 bases, the J end by 3 bases, with 12 bases between. CDR3 nucleotides: TGTGCCAGCAATTGGAACAGGGACTATGGCTACACCTTC. It is translated as CASNWNRDYGYTF.

This clone was recorded only once. The rearrangement uses TRBV27 and TRBJ1-2; 12 nucleotides match TRBD1. Per germline, CDR1 MNHEY and CDR2 SMNVEV (reference sequence). V was clipped by 6 bases and J by 3 bases; unmatched bases: 17. The CDR3 is 19 amino acids. CDR3 bases: TGTGCCAGCAGCCTCAATGGCGGGACAGGGGGCTCCCTGGACTATGGCTACACCTTC. It encodes CASSLNGGTGGSLDYGYTF.

The CDR3 DNA reads as TGCGCCAGCAGCTTGGCCGGGGGGGCCTCAGATACGCAGTATTTT. Translated: CASSLAGGASDTQYF. The rearrangement links TRBV5-1 to TRBJ2-3, with TRBD2 matching 8 bases. Germline lookup yields CDR1 SGHRS and CDR2 YFSETQ. With 0 bases clipped from V and 4 bases from J, the junction kept 4 bases outside the gene matches. The CDR3 consists of 15 residues. Drawing the rest from reference TRBV5-1 and TRBJ2-3, the complete variable domain is KAGVTQTPRYLIKTRGQQVTLSCSPISGHRSVSWYQQTPGQGLQFLFEYFSETQRNKGNFPGRFSGRQFSNSRSEMNVSTLELGDSALYLCASSLAGGASDTQYFGPGTRLTVL.

This rearrangement joins TRBV11-3 to TRBJ2-4, with 12 bases identical to TRBD2. V shed 4 bases, J shed 3 bases, and the junction held 1 base outside the gene matches. CDR3 length equals 15 residues. Germline V lookup: CDR1 SGHNT, CDR2 YENEEA. The CDR3 reads CASSSTSGGKNIQYF. The DNA for the CDR3 is TGTGCCAGCAGCTCGACTAGCGGGGGCAAAAACATTCAGTACTTC.

This rearrangement joins TRBV7-2 to TRBJ1-2; 8 nucleotides agree with TRBD1. The CDR3 has 13 amino acids. V shed 6 bases and J 8 bases; nucleotides not matched to a gene: 8. Germline V gene data show CDR1 as SGHTA and CDR2 as FQGNSA. Here the CDR3 DNA reads TGTGCCAGCAGTCAAGGGACAGGCAGGGGCTACACCTTC. This translates into CASSQGTGRGYTF.

The genes are TRBV6-5 and TRBJ2-5, with 7 bases fitting TRBD2. V lost 2 bases, J lost 2 bases, and 5 bases stayed unmatched. The CDR3 runs to 15 residues. Germline V gene sequence: CDR1 MNHEY, CDR2 SVGAGI. The chain's CDR3 is CASSYTVGGQETQYF. The DNA of the CDR3 is TGTGCCAGCAGTTACACCGTGGGAGGGCAAGAGACCCAGTACTTC.

This clone has just a few counts. This chain connects TRBV5-1 to TRBJ1-1, with D possibly being TRBD1 (5 bases). Germline V gene lookup returns CDR1 SGHRS and CDR2 YFSETQ. The CDR3 has 13 amino acids. Trimming removed 0 bases at V and 8 bases at J, with 11 bases between. The CDR3 protein is CASSLGRAEEAFF. The CDR3 bases are TGCGCCAGCAGCTTGGGCAGGGCGGAGGAAGCTTTCTTT.